The sequence of this T cell receptor beta chain was determined in a study of blood T cell repertoires in COVID-19. Study as a whole: Samples came from the United States, Italy and Spain, spanning acute and convalescent COVID-19. PBMCs, B-cell-depleted T cells, or T cells were the source of the cDNA or gDNA that made up the material.

This clone was seen just once. In the original analysis: The assay estimated nucleated cells by amplifying reference gene primers. Sequencing used immunoSEQ multiplex PCR; TCRdb keeps in-frame clones, though not all of them. V and J calls and clone size are copied from that table; D and trimming were computed from the DNA. The sample holds approximately 150,000 clones, more than 60% seen once. CDR1 MNHEY and CDR2 SVGAGI come from the germline V gene. There are 14 residues in the CDR3. V was pared by 3 bases and J by 4 bases, with 12 bases between. The TCR originated in a man over 45 with acute or convalescent COVID-19. The sequenced sample consisted of peripheral blood. The chain links TRBV6-5 to TRBJ1-1; D remains ambiguous. The CDR3 DNA is TGTGCCAGCAGTTATCGGGGAGTAGGCACTGAAGCTTTCTTT. This codes for CASSYRGVGTEAFF.